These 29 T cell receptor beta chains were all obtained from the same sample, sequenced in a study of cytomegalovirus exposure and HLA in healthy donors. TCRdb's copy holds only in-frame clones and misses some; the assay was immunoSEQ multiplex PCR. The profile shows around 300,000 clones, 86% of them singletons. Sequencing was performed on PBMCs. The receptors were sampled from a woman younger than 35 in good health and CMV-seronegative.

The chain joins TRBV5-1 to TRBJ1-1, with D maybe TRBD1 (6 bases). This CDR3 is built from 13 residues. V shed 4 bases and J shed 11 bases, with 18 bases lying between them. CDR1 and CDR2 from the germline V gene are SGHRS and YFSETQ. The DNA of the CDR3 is TGCGCCAGCAGCCTGGGGACACCCGAGATTGCTTTCTTT. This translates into CASSLGTPEIAFF.

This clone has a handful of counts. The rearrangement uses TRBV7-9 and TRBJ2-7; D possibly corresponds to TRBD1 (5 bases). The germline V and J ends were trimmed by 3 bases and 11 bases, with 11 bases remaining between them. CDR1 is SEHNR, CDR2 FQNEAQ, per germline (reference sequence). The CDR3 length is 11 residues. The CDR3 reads CASSFRGREYF. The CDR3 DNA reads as TGTGCCAGCAGCTTTAGGGGCCGGGAGTACTTC.

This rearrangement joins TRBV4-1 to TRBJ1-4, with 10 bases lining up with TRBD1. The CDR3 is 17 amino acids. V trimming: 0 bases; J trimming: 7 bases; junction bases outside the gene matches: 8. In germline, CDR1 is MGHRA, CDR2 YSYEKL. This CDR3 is CASSQDGPGTGAEKLFF. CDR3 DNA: TGCGCCAGCAGCCAAGACGGGCCTGGGACAGGGGCTGAAAAACTGTTTTTT.

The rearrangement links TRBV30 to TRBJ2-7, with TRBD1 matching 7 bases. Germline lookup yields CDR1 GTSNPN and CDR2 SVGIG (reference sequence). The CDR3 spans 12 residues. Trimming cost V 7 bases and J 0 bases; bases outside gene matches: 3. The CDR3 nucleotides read TGTGCCTCCAGACAGGGCTCCTACGAGCAGTACTTC. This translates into CASRQGSYEQYF. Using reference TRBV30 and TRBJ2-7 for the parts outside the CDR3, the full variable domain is SQTIHQWPATLVQPVGSPLSLECTVEGTSNPNLYWYRQAAGRGLQLLFYSVGIGQISSEVPQNLSASRPQDRQFILSSKKLLLSDSGFYLCASRQGSYEQYFGPGTRLTVT.

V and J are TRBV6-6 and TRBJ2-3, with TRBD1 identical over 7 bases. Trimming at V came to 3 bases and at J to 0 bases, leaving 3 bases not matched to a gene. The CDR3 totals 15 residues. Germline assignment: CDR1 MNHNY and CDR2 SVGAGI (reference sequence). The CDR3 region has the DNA TGTGCCAGCAGTTATTGGGGACAGAGCACAGATACGCAGTATTTT. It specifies CASSYWGQSTDTQYF.

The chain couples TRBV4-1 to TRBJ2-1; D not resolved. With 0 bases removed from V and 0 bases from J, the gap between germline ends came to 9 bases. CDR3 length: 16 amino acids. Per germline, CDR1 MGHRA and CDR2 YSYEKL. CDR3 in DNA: TGCGCCAGCAGCCAAGACCAGGCCAGCTCCTACAATGAGCAGTTCTTC. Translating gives CASSQDQASSYNEQFF.

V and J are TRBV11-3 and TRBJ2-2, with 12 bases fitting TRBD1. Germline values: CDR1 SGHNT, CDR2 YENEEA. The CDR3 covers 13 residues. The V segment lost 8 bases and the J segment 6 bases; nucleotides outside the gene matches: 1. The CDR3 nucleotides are TGTGCCAGCGGGACAGGGGGCCCCGGGGAGCTGTTTTTT. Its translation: CASGTGGPGELFF. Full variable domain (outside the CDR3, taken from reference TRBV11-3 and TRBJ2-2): EAGVVQSPRYKIIEKKQPVAFWCNPISGHNTLYWYLQNLGQGPELLIRYENEEAVDDSQLPKDRFSAERLKGVDSTLKIQPAELGDSAVYLCASGTGGPGELFFGEGSRLTVL.

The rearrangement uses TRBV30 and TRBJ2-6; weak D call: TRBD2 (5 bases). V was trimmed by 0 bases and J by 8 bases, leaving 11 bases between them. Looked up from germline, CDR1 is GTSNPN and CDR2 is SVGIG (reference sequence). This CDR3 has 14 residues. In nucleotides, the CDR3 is TGTGCCTGGAGTGTACGCGGAGGTACCAACGTCCTGACTTTC. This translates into CAWSVRGGTNVLTF.

DNA for the CDR3: TGCGCCAGCAGATTAGGGGAGGTGAACACCGGGGAGCTGTTTTTT. Translating gives CASRLGEVNTGELFF. The chain has TRBV10-2 and TRBJ2-2; possibly TRBD2 for D (6 bases). The V gene lost 6 bases and the J gene lost 1 base, with 12 bases spanning the gap. The germline V gene has CDR1 WSHSY and CDR2 SAAADI. The CDR3 is made up of 15 amino acids.

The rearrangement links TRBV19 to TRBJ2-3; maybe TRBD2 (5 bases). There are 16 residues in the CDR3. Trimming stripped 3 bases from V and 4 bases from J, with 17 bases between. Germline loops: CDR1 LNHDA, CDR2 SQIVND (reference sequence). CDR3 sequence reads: CASSIVSAERPDTQYF. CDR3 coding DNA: TGTGCCAGTAGTATCGTCTCAGCGGAACGCCCAGATACGCAGTATTTT.

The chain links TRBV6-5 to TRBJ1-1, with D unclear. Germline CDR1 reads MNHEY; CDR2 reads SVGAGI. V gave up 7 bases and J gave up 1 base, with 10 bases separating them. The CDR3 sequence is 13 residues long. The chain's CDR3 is CASNSRGNTEAFF. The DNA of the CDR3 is TGTGCCAGCAACTCACGGGGGAACACTGAAGCTTTCTTT.

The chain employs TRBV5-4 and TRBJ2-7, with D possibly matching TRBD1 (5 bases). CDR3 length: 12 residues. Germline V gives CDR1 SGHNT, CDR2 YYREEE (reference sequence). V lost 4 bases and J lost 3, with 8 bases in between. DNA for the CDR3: TGTGCCAGCAGCACCGACAGCTACGAGCAGTACTTC. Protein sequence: CASSTDSYEQYF.

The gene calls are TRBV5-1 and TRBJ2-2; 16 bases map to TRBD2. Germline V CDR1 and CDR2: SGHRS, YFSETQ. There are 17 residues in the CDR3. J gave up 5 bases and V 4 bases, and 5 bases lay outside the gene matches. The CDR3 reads CASSRGLAGGTTGELFF. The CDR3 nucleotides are TGCGCCAGCAGCAGGGGACTAGCGGGAGGGACGACCGGGGAGCTGTTTTTT.

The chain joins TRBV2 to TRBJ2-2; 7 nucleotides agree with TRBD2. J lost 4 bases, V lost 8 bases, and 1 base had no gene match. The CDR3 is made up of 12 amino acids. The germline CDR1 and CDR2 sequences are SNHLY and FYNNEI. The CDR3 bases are TGTGCCAGCGGGAGGGCCACCGGGGAGCTGTTTTTT. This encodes CASGRATGELFF.

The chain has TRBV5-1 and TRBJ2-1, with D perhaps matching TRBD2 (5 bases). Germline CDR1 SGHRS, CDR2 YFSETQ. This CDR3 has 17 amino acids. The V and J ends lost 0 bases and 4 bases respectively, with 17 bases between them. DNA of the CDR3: TGCGCCAGCAGCTTGGTCCTGGCGGGTGGACTTTACAATGAGCAGTTCTTC. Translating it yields CASSLVLAGGLYNEQFF.

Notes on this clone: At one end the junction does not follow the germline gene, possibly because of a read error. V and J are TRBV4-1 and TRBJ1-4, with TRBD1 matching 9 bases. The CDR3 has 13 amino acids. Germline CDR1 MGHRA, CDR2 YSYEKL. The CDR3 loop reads CASSQEGDRARLF. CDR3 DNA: TGCGCCAGCAGCCAAGAGGGGGACAGGGCCCGTCTTTTT.

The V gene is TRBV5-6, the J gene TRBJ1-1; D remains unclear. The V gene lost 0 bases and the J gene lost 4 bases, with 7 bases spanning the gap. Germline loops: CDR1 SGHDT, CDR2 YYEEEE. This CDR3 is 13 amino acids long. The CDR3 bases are TGTGCCAGCAGCTTGGGGCGGGGCACTGAAGCTTTCTTT. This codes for CASSLGRGTEAFF.

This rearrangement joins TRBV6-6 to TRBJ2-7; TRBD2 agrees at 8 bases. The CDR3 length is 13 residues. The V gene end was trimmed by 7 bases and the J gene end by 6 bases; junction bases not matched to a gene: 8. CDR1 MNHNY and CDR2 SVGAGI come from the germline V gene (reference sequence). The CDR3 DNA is TGTGCCAGCACCGGGACTAGAGTTGGCGAGCAGTACTTC. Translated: CASTGTRVGEQYF.

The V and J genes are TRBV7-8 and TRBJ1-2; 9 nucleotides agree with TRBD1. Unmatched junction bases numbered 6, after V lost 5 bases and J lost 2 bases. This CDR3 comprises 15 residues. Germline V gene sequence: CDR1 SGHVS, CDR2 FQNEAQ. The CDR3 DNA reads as TGTGCCAGCAGCCCAACAGGGGGCAGGAACTATGGCTACACCTTC. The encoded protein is CASSPTGGRNYGYTF.

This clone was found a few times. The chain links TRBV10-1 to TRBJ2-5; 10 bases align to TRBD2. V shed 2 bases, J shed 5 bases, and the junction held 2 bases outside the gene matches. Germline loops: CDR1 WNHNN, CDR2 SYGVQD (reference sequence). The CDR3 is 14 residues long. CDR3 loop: CASSEGTSDETQYF. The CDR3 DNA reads TGCGCCAGCAGTGAGGGGACTAGCGACGAGACCCAGTACTTC.

The DNA for the CDR3 is TGTGCCAGCAGCTCCCGGACTAGCTACGAGCAGTACTTC. Protein: CASSSRTSYEQYF. This chain connects TRBV7-9 to TRBJ2-7; 7 bases map to TRBD2. V lost 4 bases and J lost 3; bases outside the gene matches: 3. Per the germline V gene, CDR1 is SEHNR and CDR2 is FQNEAQ (reference sequence). This CDR3 is 13 amino acids long.

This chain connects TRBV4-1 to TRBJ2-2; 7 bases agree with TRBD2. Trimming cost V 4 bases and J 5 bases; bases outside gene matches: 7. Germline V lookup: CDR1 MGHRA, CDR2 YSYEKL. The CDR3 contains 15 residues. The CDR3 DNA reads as TGCGCCAGCAGCCCTAGCCGGGGAGGGACCGGGGAGCTGTTTTTT. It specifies CASSPSRGGTGELFF.

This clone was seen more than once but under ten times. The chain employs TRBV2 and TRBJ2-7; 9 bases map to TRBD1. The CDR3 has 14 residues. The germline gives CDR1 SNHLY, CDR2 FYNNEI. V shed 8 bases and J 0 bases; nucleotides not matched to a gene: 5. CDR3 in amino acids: CASWTGVNSYEQYF. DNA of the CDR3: TGTGCCAGCTGGACAGGGGTTAACTCCTACGAGCAGTACTTC.

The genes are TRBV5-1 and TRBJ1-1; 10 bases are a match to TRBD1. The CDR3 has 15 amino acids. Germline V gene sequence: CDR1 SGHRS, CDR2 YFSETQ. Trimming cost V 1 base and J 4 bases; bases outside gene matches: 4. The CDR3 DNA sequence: TGCGCCAGCAGCTTGACGACAGGGGGCCTCACTGAAGCTTTCTTT. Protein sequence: CASSLTTGGLTEAFF.

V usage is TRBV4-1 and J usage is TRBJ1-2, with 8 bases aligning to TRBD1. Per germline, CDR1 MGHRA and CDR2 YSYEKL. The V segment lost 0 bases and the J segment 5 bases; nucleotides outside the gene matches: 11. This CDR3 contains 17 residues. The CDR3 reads CASSQDPGQGVWYGYTF. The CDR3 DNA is TGCGCCAGCAGCCAAGACCCCGGACAGGGAGTTTGGTATGGCTACACCTTC.

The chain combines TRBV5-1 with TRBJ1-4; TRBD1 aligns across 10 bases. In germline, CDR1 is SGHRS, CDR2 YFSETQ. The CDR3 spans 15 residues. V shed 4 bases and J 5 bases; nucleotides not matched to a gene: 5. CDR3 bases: TGCGCCAGCAGCGGACCGGGACAGGGGAATGAAAAACTGTTTTTT. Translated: CASSGPGQGNEKLFF.

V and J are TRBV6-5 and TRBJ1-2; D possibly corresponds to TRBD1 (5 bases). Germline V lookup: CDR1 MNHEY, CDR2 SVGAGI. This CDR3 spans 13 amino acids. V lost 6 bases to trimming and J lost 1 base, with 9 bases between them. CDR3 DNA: TGTGCCAGCAGGGGGCAGATTAACTATGGCTACACCTTC. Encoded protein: CASRGQINYGYTF.

The CDR3 DNA reads TGTGCCAGCAGTTTAATTAGCGGGATGGGTATGGCCTACGAGCAGTACTTC. Translated, it gives CASSLISGMGMAYEQYF. The chain uses TRBV27 and TRBJ2-7; 8 positions match TRBD2. The germline gives CDR1 MNHEY, CDR2 SMNVEV (reference sequence). Trimming took 2 bases from V and 2 from J; bases not matched to a gene: 11. The CDR3 sequence is 17 residues long.

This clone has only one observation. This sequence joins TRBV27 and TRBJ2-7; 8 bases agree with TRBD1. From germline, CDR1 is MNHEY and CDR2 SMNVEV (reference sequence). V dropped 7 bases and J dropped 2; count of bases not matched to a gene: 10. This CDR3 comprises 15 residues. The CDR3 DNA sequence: TGTGCCAGCACCATAAAGGTGGGACAGGCCTACGAGCAGTACTTC. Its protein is CASTIKVGQAYEQYF.